This is a list of T cell receptor beta chains from one sample in a study of blood T cell repertoires in COVID-19. Here immunoSEQ multiplex PCR was the method, and the copy in TCRdb shows in-frame clones only, minus some. The table lists about 160,000 clones, approximately 90% of them singletons. The material sequenced was PBMCs or T cells enriched from blood (not recorded which). The receptors shown here come from a woman aged 50 to 60 who had recovered from COVID-19. Each CDR3 is given with its conserved first and last residue. Fields, in order: clone size, J gene, D gene, V gene, CDR3 DNA, CDR3 protein. D genes are given only for firm matches. Where a row states a size, it is once, few, many or the class of an expanded clone; other rows omit it.

>NA|TRBJ2-5|NA|TRBV5-1
TGCGCCAGCAGCCTGAGGGCGTACCAAGAGACCCAGTACTTC
CASSLRAYQETQYF
>NA|TRBJ2-1|NA|TRBV18
TGTGCCAGCTCACCACCCGTCAATGAGCAGTTCTTC
CASSPPVNEQFF
>NA|TRBJ2-7|NA|TRBV6-5
TGTGCCAGCAGTTACTCGGCGGGGAGCTCCTACGAGCAGTACTTC
CASSYSAGSSYEQYF
>NA|TRBJ2-7|TRBD1|TRBV6-2/TRBV6-3
TGTGCCAGCAGTCCCGGACAGGGGGCACTCTCTTACTTC
CASSPGQGALSYF
>once|TRBJ1-1|NA|TRBV9
TGTGCCAGCAGCGTAACAGGTGTGAACACTGAAGCTTTCTTT
CASSVTGVNTEAFF
>NA|TRBJ2-3|NA|TRBV6-1
TGTGCCAGCAGTGAAGTGCCGGGGTACACAGATACGCAGTATTTT
CASSEVPGYTDTQYF
>NA|TRBJ1-6|TRBD1|TRBV9
TGTGCCAGCACCCTCGGGACAGGGTATTCACCCCTCCACTTT
CASTLGTGYSPLHF
>NA|TRBJ2-1|TRBD1|TRBV7-7
TGTGCTAGCAGCTTATACCCGACAGGGGCTAGCTCCTACAATGAGCAGTTCTTC
CASSLYPTGASSYNEQFF
>few|TRBJ1-2|NA|TRBV30
TGTGCCTGGACTCTGGGGGCAGCCGGCTACACCTTC
CAWTLGAAGYTF
>NA|TRBJ2-1|TRBD1|TRBV5-4
TGTGCCAGCAGCTTGGACAGGGGGCACAATGAGCAGTTCTTC
CASSLDRGHNEQFF
>NA|TRBJ2-7|NA|TRBV7-9
TGTGCCAGCAACTTTGGACAGCCTTCCTACGAGCAGTACTTC
CASNFGQPSYEQYF
>NA|TRBJ1-1|NA|TRBV7-2
TGTGCCAGCAGCTTGATTAGCTTTGGGTTGAACACTGAAGCTTTCTTT
CASSLISFGLNTEAFF
>NA|TRBJ2-5|NA|TRBV21-1
TGTGCCAGCAGTATTCGGGAAGGACAGGGGGGGACTGAGACCCAGTACTTC
CASSIREGQGGTETQYF
>NA|TRBJ2-5|NA|TRBV18
TGTGCCAGCTCATCTCGCGAGGTACTACAAGAGACCCAGTACTTC
CASSSREVLQETQYF
>NA|TRBJ2-2|NA|TRBV27
TGTGCCAGCAGTCAGGGGCTGGCTGCGAACACCGGGGAGCTGTTTTTT
CASSQGLAANTGELFF
>NA|TRBJ2-2|NA|TRBV7-6
TGTGCCAGCAGCTTAAGTGGGCAGCCGAACACCGGGGAGCTGTTTTTT
CASSLSGQPNTGELFF
>NA|TRBJ2-7|NA|TRBV27
TGTGCCAGCAGGGCATACAGGGAGATCCCCGCCGGCGAGCAGTACTTC
CASRAYREIPAGEQYF
>NA|TRBJ1-2|TRBD1|TRBV30
TGTGCCTGGACCAAGACAGGGAACTATGGCTACACCTTC
CAWTKTGNYGYTF
>many|TRBJ1-2|TRBD1|TRBV14
TGTGCCAGCAGCCAAGTTGGGACAGCCTATGGCTACACCTTC
CASSQVGTAYGYTF
>NA|TRBJ2-7|NA|TRBV12-3/TRBV12-4
TGTGCCAGCAGTCATCAGGGAAGTTACGAGCAGTACTTC
CASSHQGSYEQYF
>once|TRBJ1-5|TRBD1|TRBV6-2/TRBV6-3
TGTGCCAGCAGTATTACAGGGGGCAATCAGCCCCAGCATTTT
CASSITGGNQPQHF
>NA|TRBJ1-2|TRBD1|TRBV5-1
TGCGCCAGCAGCAGGGGACAGGGGCGGGATGGCTACACCTTC
CASSRGQGRDGYTF
>NA|TRBJ2-3|NA|TRBV19
TGTGCCAGTAATACGGAGACCTCCACAGATACGCAGTATTTT
CASNTETSTDTQYF
>NA|TRBJ2-7|TRBD1|TRBV12-5
TGTGCTAGTGGAGCCCGGACAGGGGGCAACGAGCAGTACTTC
CASGARTGGNEQYF
>NA|TRBJ1-2|NA|TRBV7-2
TGTGCCAGCAGGTCGGCGGTCAGACCAAGCTACACCTTC
CASRSAVRPSYTF
>NA|TRBJ2-7|NA|TRBV6-1
TGTGCCAGCAGTGAAGCGCAGGGTACCCCCTACGAGCAGTACTTC
CASSEAQGTPYEQYF
>NA|TRBJ1-1|NA|TRBV6-5
TGTGCCAGCAATCTACTGGACAGTAACACTGAAGCTTTCTTT
CASNLLDSNTEAFF
>NA|TRBJ1-1|TRBD1|TRBV27
TGTGCCAGCAGTCCCCTCCGGACAGGCGACAACACTGAAGCTTTCTTT
CASSPLRTGDNTEAFF
>NA|TRBJ1-2|TRBD1|TRBV5-6
TGTGCCAGCAGTTCGGGACAGAGCTTTAACTATGGCTACACCTTC
CASSSGQSFNYGYTF
>NA|TRBJ2-3|NA|TRBV24-1
TGTGCCACCAGTGATCCCTCGGACAAAAGGGATACGCAGTATTTT
CATSDPSDKRDTQYF
>NA|TRBJ2-3|TRBD2|TRBV10-3
TGTGCCATCAGTGGGCTAGCGGGGCTGGCGCGGGATACGCAGTATTTT
CAISGLAGLARDTQYF
>NA|TRBJ2-7|NA|TRBV6-2/TRBV6-3
TGTGCCAGCAGTTACTCTACTCCTGCCTACGAGCAGTACTTC
CASSYSTPAYEQYF
>NA|TRBJ2-7|TRBD2|TRBV9
TGTGCCAGCAGCGCAAGCGGGGGGGCTTACGAGCAGTACTTC
CASSASGGAYEQYF
>NA|TRBJ1-1|TRBD1|TRBV11-1
TGTGCCAGCAGCAGTGACAGGGGGGATGAGAGCACTGAAGCTTTCTTT
CASSSDRGDESTEAFF
>NA|TRBJ2-7|TRBD2|TRBV4-2
TGTGCCAGCAGCCAACCGGGACTAGCGGGGAACTCCTACGAGCAGTACTTC
CASSQPGLAGNSYEQYF
>NA|TRBJ2-7|NA|TRBV5-8
TGTGCCAGCAGCACCGGACAGTTCTACGAGCAGTACTTC
CASSTGQFYEQYF
>few|TRBJ1-5|TRBD1|TRBV5-1
TGCGCCAGCAGCTTAGGACAGGGGGCAGGTCAGCCCCAGCATTTT
CASSLGQGAGQPQHF
>NA|TRBJ1-1|NA|TRBV21-1
TGTGCCAGCCGGGACAGGGATCCGAACACTGAAGCTTTCTTT
CASRDRDPNTEAFF
>NA|TRBJ1-2|TRBD1|TRBV27
TGTGCCAGCAGTACCGACAGGGGTCGTGGCTACACCTTC
CASSTDRGRGYTF
>NA|TRBJ1-1|NA|TRBV4-3
TGCGCCAGCAGCCAAGATTTTGGGGGGGGGCGAGCTTTCTTT
CASSQDFGGGRAFF
>NA|TRBJ2-5|TRBD2|TRBV3-1/TRBV3-2
TGTGCCAGCAGCCAAGATAGGGGACTAGCGGGGGGGCCCCAAGAGACCCAGTACTTC
CASSQDRGLAGGPQETQYF
>NA|TRBJ2-3|TRBD2|TRBV7-8
TGTGCCAGCACCCCCCCACTAGCGGGGGGCACAGATACGCAGTATTTT
CASTPPLAGGTDTQYF
>NA|TRBJ1-3|TRBD1|TRBV4-2
TGTGCCAGCAGCCGAACCGGGACAGCTTCTGGAAACACCATATATTTT
CASSRTGTASGNTIYF
>NA|TRBJ1-6|NA|TRBV4-3
TGCGCCAGCAGCCAAGACCGGACAAATACCTATTCACCCCTCCACTTT
CASSQDRTNTYSPLHF
>NA|TRBJ2-5|TRBD2|TRBV7-8
TGTGCCAGCAGCTTAGGTGGGCTAGCGGGCGGATCCCAAAAGACCCAGTACTTC
CASSLGGLAGGSQKTQYF
>NA|TRBJ1-1|NA|TRBV27
TGTGCCAGCATTCACAGGGAGGGGACTGAAGCTTTCTTT
CASIHREGTEAFF
>NA|TRBJ1-2|NA|TRBV7-2
TGTGCCAGCAGCTTAGATGAACTCTATGGCTACACCTTC
CASSLDELYGYTF
>NA|TRBJ2-3|TRBD2|TRBV3-1/TRBV3-2
TGTGCCAGCAGCGCCCTAGCGGGGGCCCTCACAGATACGCAGTATTTT
CASSALAGALTDTQYF
>few|TRBJ2-1|TRBD1|TRBV5-4
TGTGCCAGCAGCTTTAACAGGGGAAATGAGCAGTTCTTC
CASSFNRGNEQFF
>NA|TRBJ1-1|NA|TRBV7-9
TGTGCCAGCAGCTTAGACTGGAAGGGGGATGAAGCTTTCTTT
CASSLDWKGDEAFF
>NA|TRBJ1-3|NA|TRBV19
TGTGCCAGTAGGGCAGACAGAAGGTCTGGAAACACCATATATTTT
CASRADRRSGNTIYF
>NA|TRBJ2-3|TRBD2|TRBV30
TGTGCCTGGAGTGGGCTAGCGGGGAGCACAGATACGCAGTATTTT
CAWSGLAGSTDTQYF
>NA|TRBJ1-1|NA|TRBV19
TGTGCCAGTAGGGACAGAATTAAAATGAACACTGAAGCTTTCTTT
CASRDRIKMNTEAFF